The sample holds a few counts of the clone carrying this T cell receptor beta chain. As yet, its antigen is unknown. Investigators reverse transcribed all isolated RNA, so they sequenced expressed TCRB transcripts. The assay was immunoSEQ multiplex PCR, and TCRdb's table has in-frame clones only and misses some. Among around 430,000 clones listed, about 30% were seen once. The sample belongs to a study of beta chain features in type 1 diabetes. Study conclusions and caveats: Shortening that was moderate but significant affected the TCRB CDR3s of Type 1 diabetes patients in all four CD4+ subsets. In cDNA sequencing, cells with high TCR expression could be over-represented. Junctions at VDJ sites from type 1 diabetes patients had fewer insertions and more deletions.

The receptor's source is a man aged 18 to 29 in good health. Sequences were obtained from naive CD4+ T cells from blood.

CDR3 sequence (DNA): TGCAGCGTGAAGGGGGACAGGGACGAGACCCAGTACTTC. This gives the protein CSVKGDRDETQYF. This chain links TRBV29-1 with TRBJ2-5; TRBD1 agrees at 9 bases. The CDR3 totals 13 residues. Germline CDR1 and CDR2: SQVTM and ANQGSEA. J was trimmed by 5 bases and V by 6 bases; bases with no gene match: 7.